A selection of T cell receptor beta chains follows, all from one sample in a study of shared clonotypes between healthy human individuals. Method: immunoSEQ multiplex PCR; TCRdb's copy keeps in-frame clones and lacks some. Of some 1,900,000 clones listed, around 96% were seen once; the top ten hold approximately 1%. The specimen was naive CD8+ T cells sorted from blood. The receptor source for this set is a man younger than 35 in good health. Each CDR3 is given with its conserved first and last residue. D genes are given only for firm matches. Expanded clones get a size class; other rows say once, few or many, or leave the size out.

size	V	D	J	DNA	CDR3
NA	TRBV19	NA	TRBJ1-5	TGTGCCAGTAGCGAGGGAGGGGGGTTTACAGGGCAGCCCCAGCATTTT	CASSEGGGFTGQPQHF
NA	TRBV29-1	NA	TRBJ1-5	TGCAGCGTTGACAAGTGGGGCGAGCCCCAGCATTTT	CSVDKWGEPQHF
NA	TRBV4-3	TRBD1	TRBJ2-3	TGCGCCAGCAGCCAAGGGACAGGGTCAGATACGCAGTATTTT	CASSQGTGSDTQYF
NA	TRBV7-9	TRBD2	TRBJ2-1	TGTGCCAGCAGCTCCAACGGGAGGGACTCCTACAATGAGCAGTTCTTC	CASSSNGRDSYNEQFF
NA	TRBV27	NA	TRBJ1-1	TGTGCCAGCAGTTTATCGGGCAACATGAACACTGAAGCTTTCTTT	CASSLSGNMNTEAFF
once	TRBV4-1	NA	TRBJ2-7	TGCGCCAGCAGCCAAGACAGACGGGCGACCAACGAGCAGTACTTC	CASSQDRRATNEQYF
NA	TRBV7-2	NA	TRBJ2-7	TGTGCCAGCAGCTTAGGTGGCAGTCCCGCCTACGAGCAGTACTTC	CASSLGGSPAYEQYF
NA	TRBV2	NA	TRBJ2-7	TGTGCCAGCAGTGAACGGTACCTCTCCTACGAGCAGTACTTC	CASSERYLSYEQYF
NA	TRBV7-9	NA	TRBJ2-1	TGTGCCAGCAGCCTCCCCCCCCCGCATGGAGATGAGCAGTTCTTC	CASSLPPPHGDEQFF
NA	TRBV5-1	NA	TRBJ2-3	TGCGCCAGCAGCTTGGATTTTGAAACAGATACGCAGTATTTT	CASSLDFETDTQYF
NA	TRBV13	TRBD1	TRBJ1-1	TGTGCCAGCAGCTTTACAGGGGAAGGCGCTGAAGCTTTCTTT	CASSFTGEGAEAFF
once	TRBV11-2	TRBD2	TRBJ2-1	TGTGCCAGCAGCTTGGGACTAGCACCCTCCAATGAGCAGTTCTTC	CASSLGLAPSNEQFF